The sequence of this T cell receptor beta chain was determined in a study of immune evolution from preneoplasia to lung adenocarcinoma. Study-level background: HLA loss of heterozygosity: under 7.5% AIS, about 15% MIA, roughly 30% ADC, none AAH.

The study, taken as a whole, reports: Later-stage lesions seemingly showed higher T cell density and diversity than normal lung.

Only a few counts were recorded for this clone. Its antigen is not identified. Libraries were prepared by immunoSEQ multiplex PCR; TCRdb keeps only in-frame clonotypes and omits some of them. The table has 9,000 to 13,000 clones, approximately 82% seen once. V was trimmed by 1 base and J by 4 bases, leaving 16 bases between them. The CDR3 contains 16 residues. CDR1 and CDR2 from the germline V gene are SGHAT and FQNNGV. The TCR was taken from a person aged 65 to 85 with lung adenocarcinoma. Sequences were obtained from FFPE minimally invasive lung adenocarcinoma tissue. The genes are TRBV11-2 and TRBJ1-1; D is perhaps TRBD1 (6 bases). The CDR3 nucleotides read TGTGCCAGCAGCTTAGTTATGACCCGAGGGGGCACTGAAGCTTTCTTT. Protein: CASSLVMTRGGTEAFF.